The T cell receptor (beta chain) under discussion was sequenced for a study of blood T cell repertoires in COVID-19. With V trimmed by 10 bases and J by 6 bases, 8 bases remained unmatched. Germline lookup yields CDR1 ENHRY and CDR2 SYGVKD. This CDR3 has 12 residues. The protocol was immunoSEQ multiplex PCR, while the TCRdb copy is restricted to in-frame clones and leaves out a portion. The profile shows 140,000 or so clones, about nine tenths of them singletons. The sequencing input was PBMCs or T cells enriched from blood (not recorded which). The sequence came from a man in his 60s who had recovered from COVID-19. The J gene is TRBJ2-7, the V gene TRBV10-3, with 8 bases that match TRBD1. CDR3 nucleotides: TGTGCCACCCTCGACAGGGGAAGCGAGCAGTACTTC. Amino acid sequence: CATLDRGSEQYF.